This TCR beta chain comes out of a study of Ad26.COV2.S vaccination and SARS-CoV-2 variants. Treatment described: 19 received Ad26.COV2.S at low or high dose, single or two shots; 5 received placebo; per-sample allocation not given. Sampling happened 63 days after the first vaccine or placebo injection. Produced via immunoSEQ multiplex PCR; TCRdb's table is partial and in-frame only. The sample yields more than 300,000 clones, more than 85% seen once. The sequence was obtained from a person between 18 and 65 years old who received the Ad26.COV2.S COVID-19 vaccine or a placebo. Sample: peripheral blood, taken in a trial of Ad26.COV2.S vaccine versus placebo.

The CDR3 sequence: CASSEAAGGNEKLFF. The CDR3 nucleotides read TGTGCCAGCAGTGAAGCCGCAGGGGGCAATGAAAAACTGTTTTTT. This chain uses TRBV6-1 with TRBJ1-4; 8 nucleotides agree with TRBD1. CDR1 and CDR2 from the germline V gene are MNHNS and SASEGT. This CDR3 contains 15 residues. The J segment lost 5 bases and the V segment lost 0 bases, leaving 2 bases of the junction unmatched.